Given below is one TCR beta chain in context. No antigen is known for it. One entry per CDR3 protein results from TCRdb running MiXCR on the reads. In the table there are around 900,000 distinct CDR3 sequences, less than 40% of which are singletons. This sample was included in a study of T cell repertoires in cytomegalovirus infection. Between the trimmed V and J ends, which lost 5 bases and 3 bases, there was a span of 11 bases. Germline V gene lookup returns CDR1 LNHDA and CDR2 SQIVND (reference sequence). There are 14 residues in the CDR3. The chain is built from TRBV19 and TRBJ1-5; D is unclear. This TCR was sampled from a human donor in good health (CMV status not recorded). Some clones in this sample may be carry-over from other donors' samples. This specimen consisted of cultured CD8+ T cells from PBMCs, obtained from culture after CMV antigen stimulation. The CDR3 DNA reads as TGTGCCAGTAGTCTCCTCCGTCACAATCAGCCCCAGCATTTT. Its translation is CASSLLRHNQPQHF.